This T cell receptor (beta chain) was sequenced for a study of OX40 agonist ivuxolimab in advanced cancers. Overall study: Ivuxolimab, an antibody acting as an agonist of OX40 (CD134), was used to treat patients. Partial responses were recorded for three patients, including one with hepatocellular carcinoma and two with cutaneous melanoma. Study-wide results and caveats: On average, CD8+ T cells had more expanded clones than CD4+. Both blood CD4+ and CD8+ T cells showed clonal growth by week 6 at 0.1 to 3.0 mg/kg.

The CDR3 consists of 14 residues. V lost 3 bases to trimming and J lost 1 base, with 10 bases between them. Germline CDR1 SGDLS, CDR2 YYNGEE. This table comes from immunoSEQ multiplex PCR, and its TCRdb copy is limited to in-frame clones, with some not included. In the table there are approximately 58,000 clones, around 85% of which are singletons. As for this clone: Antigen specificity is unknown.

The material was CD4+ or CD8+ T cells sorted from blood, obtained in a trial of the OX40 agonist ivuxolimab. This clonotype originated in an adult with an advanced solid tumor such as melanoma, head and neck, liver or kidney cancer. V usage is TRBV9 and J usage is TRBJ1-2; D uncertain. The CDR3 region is CASSETPNNYGYTF. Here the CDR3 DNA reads TGTGCCAGCAGCGAGACCCCCAATAACTATGGCTACACCTTC. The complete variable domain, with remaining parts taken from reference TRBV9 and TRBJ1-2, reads DSGVTQTPKHLITATGQRVTLRCSPRSGDLSVYWYQQSLDQGLQFLIQYYNGEERAKGNILERFSAQQFPDLHSELNLSSLELGDSALYFCASSETPNNYGYTFGSGTRLTVV.